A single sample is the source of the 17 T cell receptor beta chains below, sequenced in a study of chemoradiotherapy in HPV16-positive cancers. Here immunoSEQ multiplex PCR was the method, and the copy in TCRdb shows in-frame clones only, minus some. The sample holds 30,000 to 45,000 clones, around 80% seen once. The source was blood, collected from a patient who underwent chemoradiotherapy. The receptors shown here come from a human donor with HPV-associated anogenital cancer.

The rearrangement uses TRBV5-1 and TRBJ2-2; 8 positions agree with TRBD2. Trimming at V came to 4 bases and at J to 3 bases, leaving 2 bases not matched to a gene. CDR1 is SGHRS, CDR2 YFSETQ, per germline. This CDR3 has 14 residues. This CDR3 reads CASSRGGDTGELFF. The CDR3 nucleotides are TGCGCCAGCAGCCGGGGGGGAGACACCGGGGAGCTGTTTTTT.

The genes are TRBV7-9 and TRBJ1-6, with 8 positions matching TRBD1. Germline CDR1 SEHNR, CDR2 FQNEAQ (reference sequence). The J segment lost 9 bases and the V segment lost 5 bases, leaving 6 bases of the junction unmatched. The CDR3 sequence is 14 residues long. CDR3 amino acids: CASSNGQGTSPLHF. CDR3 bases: TGTGCCAGCAGCAACGGACAGGGAACTTCACCCCTCCACTTT.

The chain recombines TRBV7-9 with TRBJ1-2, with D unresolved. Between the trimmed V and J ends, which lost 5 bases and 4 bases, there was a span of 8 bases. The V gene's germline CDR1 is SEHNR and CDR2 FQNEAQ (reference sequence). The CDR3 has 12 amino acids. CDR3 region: CASSPDLYGYTF. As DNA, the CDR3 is TGTGCCAGCAGCCCGGACCTCTATGGCTACACCTTC.

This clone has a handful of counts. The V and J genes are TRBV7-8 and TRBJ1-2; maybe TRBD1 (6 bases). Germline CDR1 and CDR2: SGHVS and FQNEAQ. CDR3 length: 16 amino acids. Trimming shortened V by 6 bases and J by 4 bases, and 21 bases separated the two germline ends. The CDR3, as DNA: TGTGCCAGCAGTGGGATTTTCGATGGCAGGGGCTATGGCTACACCTTC. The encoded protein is CASSGIFDGRGYGYTF. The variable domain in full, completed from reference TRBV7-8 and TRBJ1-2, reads GAGVSQSPRYKVAKRGQDVALRCDPISGHVSLFWYQQALGQGPEFLTYFQNEAQLDKSGLPSDRFFAERPEGSVSTLKIQRTQQEDSAVYLCASSGIFDGRGYGYTFGSGTRLTVV.

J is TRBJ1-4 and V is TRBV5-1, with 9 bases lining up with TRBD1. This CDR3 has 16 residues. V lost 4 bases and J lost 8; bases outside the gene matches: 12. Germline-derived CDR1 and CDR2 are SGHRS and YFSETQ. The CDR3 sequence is CASSAGTGPREEKLFF. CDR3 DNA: TGCGCCAGCAGCGCCGGGACAGGGCCCCGTGAAGAAAAACTGTTTTTT. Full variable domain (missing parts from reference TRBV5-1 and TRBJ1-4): KAGVTQTPRYLIKTRGQQVTLSCSPISGHRSVSWYQQTPGQGLQFLFEYFSETQRNKGNFPGRFSGRQFSNSRSEMNVSTLELGDSALYLCASSAGTGPREEKLFFGSGTQLSVL.

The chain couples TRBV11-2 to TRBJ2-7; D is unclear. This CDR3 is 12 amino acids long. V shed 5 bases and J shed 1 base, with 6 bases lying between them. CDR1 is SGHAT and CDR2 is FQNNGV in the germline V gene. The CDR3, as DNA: TGTGCCAGCAGCACATGGTCCTACGAGCAGTACTTC. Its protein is CASSTWSYEQYF.

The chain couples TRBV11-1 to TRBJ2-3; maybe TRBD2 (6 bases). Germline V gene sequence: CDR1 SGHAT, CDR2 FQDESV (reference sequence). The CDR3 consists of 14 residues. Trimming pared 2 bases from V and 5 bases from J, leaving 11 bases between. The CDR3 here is CASSLMSSEDTQYF. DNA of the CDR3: TGTGCCAGCAGCTTAATGTCTAGCGAAGATACGCAGTATTTT.

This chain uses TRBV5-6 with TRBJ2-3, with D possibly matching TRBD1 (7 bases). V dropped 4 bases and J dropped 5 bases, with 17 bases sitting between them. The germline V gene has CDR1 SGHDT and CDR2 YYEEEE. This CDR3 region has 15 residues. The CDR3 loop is CASSTGARGEDTQYF. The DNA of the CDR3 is TGTGCCAGCAGCACAGGGGCACGCGGGGAAGATACGCAGTATTTT.

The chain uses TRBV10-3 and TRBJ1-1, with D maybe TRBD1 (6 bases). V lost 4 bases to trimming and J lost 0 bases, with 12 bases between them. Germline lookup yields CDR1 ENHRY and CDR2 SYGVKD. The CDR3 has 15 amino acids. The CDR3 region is CAISVLQGMNTEAFF. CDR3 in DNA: TGTGCCATCAGTGTTTTGCAGGGGATGAACACTGAAGCTTTCTTT.

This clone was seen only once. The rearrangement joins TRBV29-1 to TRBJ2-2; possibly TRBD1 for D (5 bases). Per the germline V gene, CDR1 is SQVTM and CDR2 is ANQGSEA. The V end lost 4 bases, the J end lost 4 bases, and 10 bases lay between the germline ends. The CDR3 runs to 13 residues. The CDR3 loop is CSVATRATGELFF. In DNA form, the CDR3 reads TGCAGCGTTGCAACCAGGGCCACCGGGGAGCTGTTTTTT.

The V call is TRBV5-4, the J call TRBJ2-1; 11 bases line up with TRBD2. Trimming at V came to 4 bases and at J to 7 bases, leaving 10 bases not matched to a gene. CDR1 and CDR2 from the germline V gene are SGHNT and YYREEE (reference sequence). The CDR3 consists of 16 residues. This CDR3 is CASSDAHTSGGNEQFF. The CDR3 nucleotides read TGTGCCAGCAGCGACGCCCATACTAGCGGGGGTAATGAGCAGTTCTTC.

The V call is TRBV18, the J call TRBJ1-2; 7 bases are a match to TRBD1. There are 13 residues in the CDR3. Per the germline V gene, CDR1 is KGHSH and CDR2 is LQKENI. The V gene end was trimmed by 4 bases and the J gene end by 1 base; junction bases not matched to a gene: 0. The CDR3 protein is CASSRDSNYGYTF. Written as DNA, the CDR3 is TGTGCCAGCTCACGGGACAGTAACTATGGCTACACCTTC.

CDR3 nucleotides: TGCAGCGTCAAGACTAGCGGGTTTTTAGATACGCAGTATTTT. Its protein product is CSVKTSGFLDTQYF. The rearrangement uses TRBV29-1 and TRBJ2-3; TRBD2 matches at 10 bases. Germline CDR1 and CDR2: SQVTM and ANQGSEA. This CDR3 is 14 amino acids long. V lost 6 bases and J lost 5; bases outside the gene matches: 8.

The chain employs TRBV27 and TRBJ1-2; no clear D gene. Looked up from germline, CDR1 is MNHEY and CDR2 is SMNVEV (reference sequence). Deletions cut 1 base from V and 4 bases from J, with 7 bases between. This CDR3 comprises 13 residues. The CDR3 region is CASSLWGSYGYTF. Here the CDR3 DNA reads TGTGCCAGCAGTTTATGGGGTAGCTATGGCTACACCTTC.

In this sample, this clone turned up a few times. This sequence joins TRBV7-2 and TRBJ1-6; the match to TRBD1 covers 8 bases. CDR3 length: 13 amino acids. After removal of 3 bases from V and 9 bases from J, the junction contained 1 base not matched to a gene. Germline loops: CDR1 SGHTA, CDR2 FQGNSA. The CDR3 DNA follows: TGTGCCAGCAGCTTCGGGACAGGTTCACCCCTCCACTTT. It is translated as CASSFGTGSPLHF.

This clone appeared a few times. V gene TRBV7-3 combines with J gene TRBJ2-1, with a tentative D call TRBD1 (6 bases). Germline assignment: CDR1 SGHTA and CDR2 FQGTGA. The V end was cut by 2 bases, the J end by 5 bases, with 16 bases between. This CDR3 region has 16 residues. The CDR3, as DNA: TGTGCCAGCAGCTTAGGGGTCAGGGGATTTGACAATGAGCAGTTCTTC. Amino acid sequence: CASSLGVRGFDNEQFF.

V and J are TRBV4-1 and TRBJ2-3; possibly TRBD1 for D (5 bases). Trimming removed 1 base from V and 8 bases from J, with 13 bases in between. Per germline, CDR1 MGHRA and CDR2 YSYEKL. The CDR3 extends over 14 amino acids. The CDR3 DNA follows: TGCGCCAGCAGCCAAGGAGAAGGTCAGGGTACGCAGTATTTT. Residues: CASSQGEGQGTQYF.